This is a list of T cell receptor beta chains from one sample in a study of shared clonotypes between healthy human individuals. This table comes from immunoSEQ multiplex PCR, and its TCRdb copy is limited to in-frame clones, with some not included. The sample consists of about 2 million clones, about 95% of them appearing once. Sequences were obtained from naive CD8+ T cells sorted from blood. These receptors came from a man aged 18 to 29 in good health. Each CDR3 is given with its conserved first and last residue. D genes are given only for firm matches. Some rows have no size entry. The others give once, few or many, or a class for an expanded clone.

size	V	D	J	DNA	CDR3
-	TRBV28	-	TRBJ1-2	TGTGCCAGCTACACCTCCACCGAGACAGGTTTTGGGTCGGGCTACACCTTC	CASYTSTETGFGSGYTF
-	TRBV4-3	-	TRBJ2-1	TGCGCCAGCAGCCAAGTGGGGGGACTCAAGTTCTTC	CASSQVGGLKFF
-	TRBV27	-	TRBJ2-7	TGTGCCAGCAGGCCTAACAGGTACGAGCAGTACTTC	CASRPNRYEQYF
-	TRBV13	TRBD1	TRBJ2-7	TGTGCCAGCAGCTTCGGGACAGAGCCCTACGAGCAGTACTTC	CASSFGTEPYEQYF
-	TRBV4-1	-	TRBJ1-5	TGCGCCAGCAGTCCCGATGGGGATTGGGGTCCCAATCAGCCCCAGCATTTT	CASSPDGDWGPNQPQHF
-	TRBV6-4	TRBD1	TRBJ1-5	TGTGCCAGCAGTGACCCTGGGACAGGGCCTAGCAATCAGCCCCAGCATTTT	CASSDPGTGPSNQPQHF
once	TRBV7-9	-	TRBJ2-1	TGTGCCAGCAGCTCGGGAGCCACGGTTGGGCAGTTCTTC	CASSSGATVGQFF
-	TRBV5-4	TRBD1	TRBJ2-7	TGTGCCAGCAGCCTGGACAGGGGGAGCTACGAGCAGTACTTC	CASSLDRGSYEQYF
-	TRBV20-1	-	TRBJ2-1	TGCAGTGCTGCTACCCGCAATGAGCAGTTCTTC	CSAATRNEQFF
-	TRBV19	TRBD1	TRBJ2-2	TGTGCCAGTAACTGGGGCAGGGGGCCGGACACCGGGGAGCTGTTTTTT	CASNWGRGPDTGELFF
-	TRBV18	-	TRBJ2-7	TGTGCCAGCTCACCCGATTACGAGCAGTACTTC	CASSPDYEQYF
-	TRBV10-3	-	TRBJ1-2	TGTGCCATCAGTGATCCTCCCGGAGAGGACTATGGCTACACCTTC	CAISDPPGEDYGYTF
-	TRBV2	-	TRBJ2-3	TGTGCCAGCAGTGAAATGGTAGCGGATAGCACAGATACGCAGTATTTT	CASSEMVADSTDTQYF
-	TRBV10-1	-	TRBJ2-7	TGCGCCAGCAGTGAGTTGGGGGCTCCCTCCTACGAGCAGTACTTC	CASSELGAPSYEQYF
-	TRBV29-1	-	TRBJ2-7	TGCAGCGCCCTACAGGGTGAGCAGTACTTC	CSALQGEQYF
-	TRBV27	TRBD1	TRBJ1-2	TGTGCCAGTAGCCCTATCCGGGACAGGGACGAGGTTGGCTACACCTTC	CASSPIRDRDEVGYTF
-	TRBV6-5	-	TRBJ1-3	TGTGCCACCTCTTCGGGAAACACCATATATTTT	CATSSGNTIYF
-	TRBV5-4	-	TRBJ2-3	TGTGCCAGCAGACCCCCCACCACAGATACGCAGTATTTT	CASRPPTTDTQYF
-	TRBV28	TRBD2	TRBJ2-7	TGTGCCAGCAGTGGCAAGCGGGAGTTGGACTACGAGCAGTACTTC	CASSGKRELDYEQYF
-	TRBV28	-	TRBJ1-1	TGTGCCAGCAGTTTATGGGACGGGAACACTGAAGCTTTCTTT	CASSLWDGNTEAFF
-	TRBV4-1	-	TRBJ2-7	TGCGCCAGCAGCCAAGATGGGGCCGGGGTCGAGCAGTACTTC	CASSQDGAGVEQYF
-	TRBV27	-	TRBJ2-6	TGTGCCAGCAGTACCTATGATGCTGGGGCCAACGTCCTGACTTTC	CASSTYDAGANVLTF
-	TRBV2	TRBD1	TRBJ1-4	TGTGCCAGCAGTGGCAGGGGGCCAGACGAAAAACTGTTTTTT	CASSGRGPDEKLFF
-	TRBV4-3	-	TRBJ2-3	TGCGCCAGCAGCCAAGGTGTTCAGCGGACCCACACAGATACGCAGTATTTT	CASSQGVQRTHTDTQYF
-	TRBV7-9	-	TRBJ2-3	TGTGCCGTGTGGGGGTCTTACACAGATACGCAGTATTTT	CAVWGSYTDTQYF
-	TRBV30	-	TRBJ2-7	TGTGCCTGGAGTGTAAGGGGGGCCAGCTTTCCCTACGAGCAGTACTTC	CAWSVRGASFPYEQYF
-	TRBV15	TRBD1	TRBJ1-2	TGTGCCACCAGCAGAGATAGAGGGACAGGGGTAAACTATGGCTACACCTTC	CATSRDRGTGVNYGYTF
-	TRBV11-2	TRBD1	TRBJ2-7	TGTGCCAGCAGCTTAGGGGGGACAGGGGGCTTCCACGAGCAGTACTTC	CASSLGGTGGFHEQYF